These 32 T cell receptor beta chains were sequenced from one sample in a study of CD8 T cells in ankylosing spondylitis. Using its own MiXCR run on the 5' RACE reads, TCRdb lists one record per CDR3 protein. Of fewer than 200,000 distinct CDR3 sequences listed, 18% were seen once; the top ten hold 4.3%. What was sequenced was blood, either unsorted or a sorted T cell fraction (not recorded which). Source of these receptors: a male donor under 30 with ankylosing spondylitis or in good health (not recorded which).

This clonotype was seen at least ten times. V usage is TRBV20-1 and J usage is TRBJ2-5, with TRBD2 matching over 7 bases. From germline, CDR1 is DFQATT and CDR2 SNEGSKA (reference sequence). J lost 3 bases, V lost 6 bases, and 10 bases had no gene match. The CDR3 has 14 residues. CDR3 loop: CSAEGGPTKETQYF. The CDR3 region has the DNA TGCAGTGCGGAGGGAGGGCCGACAAAAGAGACCCAGTACTTC.

V usage is TRBV29-1 and J usage is TRBJ1-2; D uncertain. Germline CDR1 and CDR2: SQVTM and ANQGSEA. The CDR3 sequence is 12 residues long. Trimming pared 0 bases from V and 2 bases from J, leaving 4 bases between. CDR3 bases: TGCAGCGTTGAAGAGTCCAACTATGGCTACACCTTC. This codes for CSVEESNYGYTF.

This clonotype was counted many times. Here the CDR3 DNA reads TGTGCCTGGAGTGCGCCGACGGGCACCGGGGAGCTGTTTTTT. Its protein is CAWSAPTGTGELFF. The chain uses TRBV30 and TRBJ2-2; D is uncertain. Germline V gene data show CDR1 as GTSNPN and CDR2 as SVGIG (reference sequence). Trimming left V 1 base short and J 4 bases short, with 10 bases between. CDR3 length: 14 amino acids.

This clonotype was observed at least ten times. The gene calls are TRBV6-6 and TRBJ2-1, with TRBD2 matching over 8 bases. The CDR3 is 13 amino acids. Germline V gives CDR1 MNHNY, CDR2 SVGAGI (reference sequence). With 4 bases clipped from V and 14 bases from J, the junction kept 10 bases outside the gene matches. The CDR3 bases are TGTGCCAGCAGTTTTCGGGGGGGGCGAGGGGAGTTCTTC. Protein product: CASSFRGGRGEFF.

This clonotype was counted at least ten times. The J gene is TRBJ2-5, the V gene TRBV5-1, with D possibly matching TRBD1 (5 bases). The germline gives CDR1 SGHRS, CDR2 YFSETQ. The CDR3 consists of 18 residues. V dropped 7 bases and J dropped 1 base, with 26 bases sitting between them. The CDR3 sequence: CASSPGRQGGVGQETQYF. In DNA, the CDR3 is TGCGCCAGCTCTCCTGGGCGCCAGGGTGGAGTGGGCCAAGAGACCCAGTACTTC.

The rearrangement links TRBV11-3 to TRBJ2-2; D call uncertain. Deletions cut 5 bases from V and 6 bases from J, with 16 bases between. Looked up from germline, CDR1 is SGHNT and CDR2 is YENEEA. This CDR3 is 15 amino acids long. CDR3 residues: CASSPSTLPAGELFF. As DNA, the CDR3 is TGTGCCAGCAGCCCCTCGACTCTCCCTGCCGGGGAGCTGTTTTTT. Full variable domain (rest looked up from reference TRBV11-3 and TRBJ2-2): EAGVVQSPRYKIIEKKQPVAFWCNPISGHNTLYWYLQNLGQGPELLIRYENEEAVDDSQLPKDRFSAERLKGVDSTLKIQPAELGDSAVYLCASSPSTLPAGELFFGEGSRLTVL.

This clonotype showed up many times. The V call is TRBV10-3, the J call TRBJ1-5; D not resolved. Trimming removed 2 bases from V and 6 bases from J, with 14 bases in between. Germline CDR1 and CDR2: ENHRY and SYGVKD. This CDR3 spans 15 amino acids. CDR3 coding DNA: TGTGCCATCAGTGAGGATCAATTTCAACGTCAGCCCCAGCATTTT. It translates to CAISEDQFQRQPQHF.

There are many counts of this clonotype. The V call is TRBV6-2 or TRBV6-3, the J call TRBJ2-1; D is unclear. This CDR3 spans 12 amino acids. Trimming removed 4 bases at V and 4 bases at J, with 5 bases between. The germline V gene encodes CDR1 MNHEY and CDR2 SVGEGT. The CDR3 loop reads CASSFRYNEQFF. The CDR3 nucleotides are TGTGCCAGCAGTTTCAGGTACAATGAGCAGTTCTTC.

This clonotype was detected ten times or more. The V call is TRBV6-2 or TRBV6-3, the J call TRBJ2-7; the match to TRBD2 covers 8 bases. Germline-derived CDR1 and CDR2 are MNHEY and SVGEGT. The CDR3 consists of 15 residues. J was trimmed by 7 bases and V by 5 bases; bases with no gene match: 13. CDR3 protein: CASSEEVAGGMEQYF. The CDR3 coding sequence is TGTGCCAGCAGTGAGGAAGTCGCGGGGGGCATGGAGCAGTACTTC.

At least ten counts were recorded for this clonotype. The V gene is TRBV5-1, the J gene TRBJ2-5; D is possibly TRBD1 or TRBD2 (5 bases each). The CDR3 covers 14 residues. CDR1 is SGHRS and CDR2 is YFSETQ in the germline V gene. Trimming shortened V by 2 bases and J by 2 bases, and 10 bases separated the two germline ends. The CDR3 nucleotides are TGCGCCAGCAGCTTCGGGGCGGTACAAGAGACCCAGTACTTC. This sequence encodes CASSFGAVQETQYF.

The sample holds many counts of this clonotype. This chain joins TRBV19 and TRBJ1-5; TRBD1 matches at 8 bases. The germline CDR1 and CDR2 sequences are LNHDA and SQIVND (reference sequence). J was trimmed by 4 bases and V by 5 bases; bases with no gene match: 7. The CDR3 runs 15 residues. The DNA for the CDR3 is TGTGCCAGTAGTGCCCGGGACAGGCCAAATCAGCCCCAGCATTTT. Its protein product is CASSARDRPNQPQHF.

The chain joins TRBV20-1 to TRBJ2-1; D is perhaps TRBD2 (6 bases). Germline V CDR1 and CDR2: DFQATT, SNEGSKA (reference sequence). Trimming shortened V by 1 base and J by 4 bases, and 14 bases separated the two germline ends. The CDR3 is made up of 15 amino acids. The CDR3 DNA reads as TGCAGTGCTAGAGTATCCGGGACTGGTTACAATGAGCAGTTCTTC. Translated: CSARVSGTGYNEQFF.

This clonotype was picked up many times. The CDR3 DNA sequence: TGTGCCAGCAGCTTAGGGGGCAACAATCAGCCCCAGCATTTT. It is translated as CASSLGGNNQPQHF. The chain couples TRBV7-6 to TRBJ1-5, with D perhaps matching TRBD1 (5 bases). Germline-derived CDR1 and CDR2 are SGHVS and FNYEAQ. Trimming removed 1 base at V and 3 bases at J, with 7 bases between. This CDR3 is built from 14 residues. Supplemented by reference TRBV7-6 and TRBJ1-5, the full variable domain reads GAGVSQSPRYKVTKRGQDVALRCDPISGHVSLYWYRQALGQGPEFLTYFNYEAQQDKSGLPNDRFSAERPEGSISTLTIQRTEQRDSAMYRCASSLGGNNQPQHFGDGTRLSIL.

This clonotype was picked up many times. This chain's CDR3 is CSASDSNEKLFF. Written as DNA, the CDR3 is TGCAGCGCCTCGGACAGTAATGAAAAACTGTTTTTT. The chain is built from TRBV29-1 and TRBJ1-4, with TRBD1 as a possible D gene (6 bases). Germline V lookup: CDR1 SQVTM, CDR2 ANQGSEA. CDR3 length equals 12 residues. Trimming pared 7 bases from V and 4 bases from J, leaving 10 bases between.

This clonotype was found many times. V is TRBV19 and J is TRBJ1-1; D might be TRBD1 (6 bases). This CDR3 comprises 17 residues. Germline V gene lookup returns CDR1 LNHDA and CDR2 SQIVND (reference sequence). Trimming left V 3 bases short and J 3 bases short, with 20 bases between. The CDR3 region has the DNA TGTGCCAGTAGTATTGGGGGGCGACGGGGATGGGACACTGAAGCTTTCTTT. It is translated as CASSIGGRRGWDTEAFF.

This clonotype was seen many times. The rearrangement joins TRBV27 to TRBJ2-6; tentative D call: TRBD1 (5 bases). The CDR3 spans 13 residues. CDR1 is MNHEY and CDR2 is SMNVEV in the germline V gene (reference sequence). V was cut by 6 bases and J by 10 bases, with 13 bases left in between. The DNA of the CDR3 is TGTGCCAGCAGCCGATCCGCAGGGAACGTCCTGACTTTC. Amino acid sequence: CASSRSAGNVLTF.

This clonotype was observed at least ten times. The rearrangement joins TRBV24-1 to TRBJ2-5; a weak D match, TRBD1 (6 bases). The V end lost 1 base, the J end lost 4 bases, and 6 bases lay between the germline ends. CDR3 length equals 13 residues. Germline lookup yields CDR1 KGHDR and CDR2 SFDVKD. The CDR3 protein is CATSDLQGETQYF. The CDR3 DNA follows: TGTGCCACCAGTGATTTACAGGGAGAGACCCAGTACTTC.

This clonotype has at least ten counts. The chain has TRBV6-2 or TRBV6-3 and TRBJ2-7; D perhaps matches TRBD2 (6 bases). Germline lookup yields CDR1 MNHEY and CDR2 SVGEGT. CDR3 length equals 17 residues. Trimming cost V 5 bases and J 0 bases, with 20 bases left between them. The CDR3 sequence is CASSTTLYGSSSYEQYF. In DNA, the CDR3 is TGTGCCAGCAGTACAACCCTTTACGGGAGCAGCTCCTACGAGCAGTACTTC.

This chain joins TRBV24-1 and TRBJ2-1, with D possibly TRBD2 on 7 matching bases. Germline-derived CDR1 and CDR2 are KGHDR and SFDVKD. This CDR3 spans 17 amino acids. The V end lost 6 bases, the J end lost 4 bases, and 21 bases lay between the germline ends. The CDR3: CATSSEGGGPQYNEQFF. CDR3 DNA sequence: TGTGCCACCAGTTCCGAAGGGGGAGGGCCTCAGTACAATGAGCAGTTCTTC.

This clonotype was recorded at least ten times. V usage is TRBV6-2 or TRBV6-3 and J usage is TRBJ2-7; D is ambiguous. V gave up 2 bases and J gave up 1 base, with 6 bases separating them. The germline V gene encodes CDR1 MNHEY and CDR2 SVGEGT. The CDR3 runs 13 residues. The CDR3: CASSYQASYEQYF. The CDR3, as DNA: TGTGCCAGCAGTTACCAAGCGTCCTACGAGCAGTACTTC.

V is TRBV29-1 and J is TRBJ2-1, with TRBD2 as a possible D gene (6 bases). V lost 7 bases and J lost 3, with 16 bases in between. This CDR3 comprises 14 residues. Germline V gene lookup returns CDR1 SQVTM and CDR2 ANQGSEA. CDR3 in DNA: TGCAGCGCTCCGGCGGTAGCGGACTACAATGAGCAGTTCTTC. Translating gives CSAPAVADYNEQFF.

This clonotype has ten or more counts. This chain links TRBV18 with TRBJ2-3; the D is unclear. CDR3 length: 11 amino acids. V was pared by 5 bases and J by 6 bases, with 6 bases between. Germline CDR1 KGHSH, CDR2 LQKENI. The CDR3: CASSAQDTQYF. Here the CDR3 DNA reads TGTGCCAGCTCAGCCCAGGATACGCAGTATTTT. Combining the CDR3 with reference TRBV18 and TRBJ2-3 gives the whole variable domain NAGVMQNPRHLVRRRGQEARLRCSPMKGHSHVYWYRQLPEEGLKFMVYLQKENIIDESGMPKERFSAEFPKEGPSILRIQQVVRGDSAAYFCASSAQDTQYFGPGTRLTVL.

This clonotype was seen at least ten times. The chain uses TRBV6-1 and TRBJ1-1; the D gene is possibly TRBD1 (5 bases). The CDR3 length is 13 residues. CDR1 is MNHNS and CDR2 is SASEGT in the germline V gene. CDR3 sequence reads: CAGVNPMNTEAFF. The CDR3 DNA follows: TGTGCGGGGGTTAACCCTATGAACACTGAAGCTTTCTTT.

This clonotype was observed at least ten times. The chain has TRBV3-1 and TRBJ1-2; no reliable D call. V lost 2 bases, J lost 4 bases, and 8 bases lay in between. This CDR3 comprises 13 residues. In germline, CDR1 is LGHDT, CDR2 YNNKEL (reference sequence). CDR3 sequence reads: CASSQLQSYGYTF. DNA for the CDR3: TGTGCCAGCAGCCAACTTCAATCCTATGGCTACACCTTC.

This clonotype was detected many times. J is TRBJ2-7 and V is TRBV3-1; 14 bases match TRBD2. The CDR3 totals 20 residues. The trim removed 3 bases at V and 3 bases at J, leaving 16 bases unmatched. In germline, CDR1 is LGHDT, CDR2 YNNKEL (reference sequence). CDR3 DNA: TGTGCCAGCAGCCACCCCGGGACTAGCGGGAGAGTACCCATCCTCTACGAGCAGTACTTC. It encodes CASSHPGTSGRVPILYEQYF.

This clonotype has at least ten counts. This sequence joins TRBV30 and TRBJ2-1; 8 nucleotides line up with TRBD2. Per the germline V gene, CDR1 is GTSNPN and CDR2 is SVGIG (reference sequence). V trimming: 5 bases; J trimming: 8 bases; junction bases outside the gene matches: 8. CDR3 length equals 13 residues. CDR3 protein: CAWGRLAFDEQFF. The CDR3 DNA follows: TGTGCCTGGGGAAGACTAGCGTTCGATGAGCAGTTCTTC.

The sample holds many counts of this clonotype. The genes are TRBV6-5 and TRBJ2-2; D is unresolved. V was trimmed by 0 bases and J by 7 bases, leaving 9 bases between them. This CDR3 has 14 amino acids. CDR1 is MNHEY, CDR2 SVGAGI, per germline. The CDR3 sequence is CASSYSIGFGELFF. CDR3 DNA sequence: TGTGCCAGCAGTTACTCGATAGGCTTCGGGGAGCTGTTTTTT.

This clonotype was recorded many times. The V call is TRBV5-1, the J call TRBJ1-2, with D unclear. Germline-derived CDR1 and CDR2 are SGHRS and YFSETQ. V lost 4 bases, J lost 8 bases, and 18 bases lay in between. The CDR3 contains 14 residues. CDR3 nucleotides: TGCGCCAGCAGCCCGGGCCTCACTGGACGGGGCTACACCTTC. It codes for CASSPGLTGRGYTF.

This clonotype was observed many times. This chain joins TRBV5-6 and TRBJ1-1; no definite D call. The CDR3 consists of 15 residues. V was clipped by 0 bases and J by 0 bases, with 9 bases between them. Per the germline V gene, CDR1 is SGHDT and CDR2 is YYEEEE. The CDR3: CASSLEGHMNTEAFF. The CDR3 DNA sequence: TGTGCCAGCAGCTTGGAAGGCCACATGAACACTGAAGCTTTCTTT.

This clonotype was detected many times. CDR3 region: CASSFDYPQETQYF. The CDR3 DNA is TGCGCCAGCAGCTTTGACTACCCACAAGAGACCCAGTACTTC. This chain uses TRBV5-1 with TRBJ2-5; a possible D gene is TRBD2 (5 bases). Between the trimmed V and J ends, which lost 2 bases and 2 bases, there was a span of 10 bases. This CDR3 is 14 amino acids long. Germline V gene data show CDR1 as SGHRS and CDR2 as YFSETQ.

The genes are TRBV29-1 and TRBJ2-5, with 7 positions matching TRBD1. The CDR3 extends over 13 amino acids. The germline gives CDR1 SQVTM, CDR2 ANQGSEA. Trimming cost V 6 bases and J 1 base; bases outside gene matches: 5. This CDR3 is CSVVGQPQETQYF. In DNA, the CDR3 is TGCAGCGTGGTGGGACAGCCCCAAGAGACCCAGTACTTC.

This chain connects TRBV13 to TRBJ2-5; 7 nucleotides agree with TRBD2. The CDR3 totals 15 residues. Losses at the gene ends were 2 bases for V and 0 bases for J; bases not matched to a gene: 3. Per the germline V gene, CDR1 is PRHDT and CDR2 is FYEKMQ (reference sequence). CDR3 sequence (DNA): TGTGCCAGCAGCTTATCCGGGGGGTACCAAGAGACCCAGTACTTC. Its translation: CASSLSGGYQETQYF. Drawing the rest from reference TRBV13 and TRBJ2-5, the complete variable domain is AAGVIQSPRHLIKEKRETATLKCYPIPRHDTVYWYQQGPGQDPQFLISFYEKMQSDKGSIPDRFSAQQFSDYHSELNMSSLELGDSALYFCASSLSGGYQETQYFGPGTRLLVL.